This T cell receptor (beta chain) was found in a study of T-cell reconstitution after alpha-beta-depleted transplantation in children. The CDR3 length is 14 residues. V shed 5 bases and J 10 bases; nucleotides not matched to a gene: 8. Unique molecular identifiers tagged the TCRbeta library. Using its own MiXCR run on the PCR reads, TCRdb lists one record per CDR3 protein. There are roughly 500,000 distinct CDR3 sequences in the sample; around a third occur only once, and around 2.5% lies in the top ten. The source was PBMCs from the stem cell graft donor, collected from the stem cell graft. The V call is TRBV12-3 or TRBV12-4, the J call TRBJ1-4, with TRBD1 matching 9 bases. This clonotype was obtained from a human donor who donated a stem cell graft to a child with aplastic anemia. CDR3 nucleotides: TGTGCCAGCAGTCCCGGGACAGGGATTGGAAAACTGTTTTTT. It yields the protein CASSPGTGIGKLFF.